This TCR beta chain was profiled in a study of T cell repertoires in cytomegalovirus infection (dated by TCRdb to 2018 to 2020). General notes on the study: Donor HLA type was relevant to the analysis, because carriage of CMV infection together with the matching HLA type was indicated by public TCR beta signatures.

Trimming takes 6 bases from V and 4 bases from J, and the germline ends sit 7 bases apart. The CDR3 covers 12 residues, taking in both the cysteine and the phenylalanine. Of the read, only the CDR3 DNA is kept; its 36 bases are in frame from base 1. Of note for this clonotype: Its antigen remains undetermined. It has no much larger one-base neighbor in the sample; base qualities were not kept.

Sequencing used an Illumina HiSeq 1500. The public reads were reanalyzed by TCRdb: fastp trimming at Q25, MiXCR alignment, in-frame beta chains only. Identical CDR3 proteins give one entry, which carries the most common genes and DNA. Recorded for this sample are 130,000 or so distinct CDR3 sequences; 6.5% of them occurred a single time. The biggest ten clones account for more than 15% of the sample. Broad study findings and their caveats: In both this cohort and an independent cohort of 352 donors, the cumulative frequency of public TCR beta family members distinguished carriers of CMV infection plus the relevant HLA type. The ex vivo response was dominated by HLA-C-restricted CMV-specific TCR beta clonotypes, which also provided the single most frequent clonotype in two of eight donors.

Sequenced input: PBMCs. This TCR was sampled from a human donor in good health (CMV status not recorded). Some clones in this sample may be carry-over from other donors' samples. The V and J genes are TRBV12-3 or TRBV12-4 and TRBJ1-5; the D gene is unclear. The DNA sequence is TGTGCCAGCAGCTCTGTTAATCAGCCCCAGCATTTT. Translation gives CASSSVNQPQHF.